This T cell receptor (beta chain) was documented in a study of T cells after yellow fever vaccination. Whole-study results and caveats: Reappearing after the booster were most of the clones from primary vaccination (96% CD4, 88% CD8).

This clonotype was seen repeatedly, ten times or more. Its antigen is still unknown. Germline V CDR1 and CDR2: SGHAT, FQNNGV. The CDR3 extends over 13 amino acids. V gave up 4 bases and J gave up 7 bases, with 10 bases separating them. TCRdb reanalysed the 5' RACE reads using MiXCR and keeps one entry per CDR3 protein. The sample gives 450,000 to 600,000 distinct CDR3 sequences, about 13% of which show up once; more than 12% is in the top ten. The receptor's source is a man aged 30 to 45 who received the YFV17D yellow fever vaccine. This rearrangement joins TRBV11-2 to TRBJ2-2, with D possibly TRBD1 on 5 matching bases. This material consisted of PBMCs, taken on the day of the yellow fever booster vaccination. The CDR3 loop is CASSSGQGGELFF. The CDR3 bases are TGTGCCAGCAGCTCAGGGCAGGGCGGGGAGCTGTTTTTT.